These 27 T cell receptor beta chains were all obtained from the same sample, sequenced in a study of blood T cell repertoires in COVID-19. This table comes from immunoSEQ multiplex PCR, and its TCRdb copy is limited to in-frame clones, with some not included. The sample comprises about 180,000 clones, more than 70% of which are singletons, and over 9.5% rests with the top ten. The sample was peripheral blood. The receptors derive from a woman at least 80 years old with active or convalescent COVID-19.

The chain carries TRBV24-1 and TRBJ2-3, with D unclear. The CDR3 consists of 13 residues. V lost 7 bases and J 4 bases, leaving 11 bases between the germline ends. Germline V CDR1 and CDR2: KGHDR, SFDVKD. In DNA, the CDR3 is TGTGCCACCAGCGACCCCCGGGCAGATACGCAGTATTTT. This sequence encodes CATSDPRADTQYF.

The CDR3 DNA reads TGTGCCAGCTCACCGGCTAGCGGGATTAGAGATGAGCAGTTCTTC. Its protein is CASSPASGIRDEQFF. V is TRBV18 and J is TRBJ2-1, with 9 positions matching TRBD2. The CDR3 runs to 15 residues. Per germline, CDR1 KGHSH and CDR2 LQKENI. The V and J ends lost 3 bases and 8 bases, in that order; junction bases with no gene match: 8.

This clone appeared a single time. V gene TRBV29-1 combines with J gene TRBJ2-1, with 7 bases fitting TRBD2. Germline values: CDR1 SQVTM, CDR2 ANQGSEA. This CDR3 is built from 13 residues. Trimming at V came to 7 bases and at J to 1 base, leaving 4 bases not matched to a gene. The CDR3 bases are TGCAGCGCCGCAGCGGGATCCTACAATGAGCAGTTCTTC. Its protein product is CSAAAGSYNEQFF.

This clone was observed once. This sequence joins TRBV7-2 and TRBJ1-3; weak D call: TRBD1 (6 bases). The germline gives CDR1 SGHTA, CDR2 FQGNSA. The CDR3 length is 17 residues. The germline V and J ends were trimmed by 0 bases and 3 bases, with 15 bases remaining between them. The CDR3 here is CASSLAATGTGGNTIYF. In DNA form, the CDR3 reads TGTGCCAGCAGCTTAGCCGCTACAGGGACGGGTGGAAACACCATATATTTT. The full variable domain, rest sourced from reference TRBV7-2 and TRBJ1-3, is GAGVSQSPSNKVTEKGKDVELRCDPISGHTALYWYRQSLGQGLEFLIYFQGNSAPDKSGLPSDRFSAERTGGSVSTLTIQRTQQEDSAVYLCASSLAATGTGGNTIYFGEGSWLTVV.

In DNA form, the CDR3 reads TGTGCCAGCTCAGGACAGGGGCCGTACGATAGCAATCAGCCCCAGCATTTT. Translated: CASSGQGPYDSNQPQHF. This rearrangement joins TRBV18 to TRBJ1-5; TRBD1 matches at 9 bases. Germline V lookup: CDR1 KGHSH, CDR2 LQKENI. The ends lost 5 bases at V and 0 bases at J; junction bases unmatched: 8. This CDR3 has 17 residues.

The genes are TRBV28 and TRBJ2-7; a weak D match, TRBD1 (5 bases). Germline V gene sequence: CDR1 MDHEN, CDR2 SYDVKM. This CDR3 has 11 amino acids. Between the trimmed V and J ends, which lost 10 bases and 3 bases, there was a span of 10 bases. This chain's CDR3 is CATQGNYEQYF. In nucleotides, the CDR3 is TGTGCCACTCAGGGAAACTACGAGCAGTACTTC.

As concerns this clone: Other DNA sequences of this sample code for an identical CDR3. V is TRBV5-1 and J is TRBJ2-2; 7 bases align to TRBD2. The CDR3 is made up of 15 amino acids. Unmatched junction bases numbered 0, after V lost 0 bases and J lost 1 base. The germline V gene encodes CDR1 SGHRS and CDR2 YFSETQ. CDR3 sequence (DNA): TGCGCCAGCAGCTTGGTAGCGGGGAACACCGGGGAGCTGTTTTTT. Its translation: CASSLVAGNTGELFF. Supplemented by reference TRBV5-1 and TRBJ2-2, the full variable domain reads KAGVTQTPRYLIKTRGQQVTLSCSPISGHRSVSWYQQTPGQGLQFLFEYFSETQRNKGNFPGRFSGRQFSNSRSEMNVSTLELGDSALYLCASSLVAGNTGELFFGEGSRLTVL.

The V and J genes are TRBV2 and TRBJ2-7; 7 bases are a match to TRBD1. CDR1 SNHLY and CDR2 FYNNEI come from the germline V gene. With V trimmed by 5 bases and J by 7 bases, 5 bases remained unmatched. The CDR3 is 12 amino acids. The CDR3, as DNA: TGTGCCAGCAGTAGACAGGGTGGAGAGCAGTACTTC. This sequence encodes CASSRQGGEQYF. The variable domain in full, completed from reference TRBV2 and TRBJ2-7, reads EPEVTQTPSHQVTQMGQEVILRCVPISNHLYFYWYRQILGQKVEFLVSFYNNEISEKSEIFDDQFSVERPDGSNFTLKIRSTKLEDSAMYFCASSRQGGEQYFGPGTRLTVT.

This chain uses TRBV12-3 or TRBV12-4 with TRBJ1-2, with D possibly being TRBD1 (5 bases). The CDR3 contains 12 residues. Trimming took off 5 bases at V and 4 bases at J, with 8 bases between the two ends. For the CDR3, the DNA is TGTGCCAGCAGTGACAGTTCCTATGGCTACACCTTC. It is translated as CASSDSSYGYTF.

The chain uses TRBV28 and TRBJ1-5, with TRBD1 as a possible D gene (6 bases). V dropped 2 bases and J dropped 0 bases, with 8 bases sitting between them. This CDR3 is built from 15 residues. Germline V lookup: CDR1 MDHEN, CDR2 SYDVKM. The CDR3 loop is CASSLVGHSNQPQHF. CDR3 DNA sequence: TGTGCCAGCAGTTTAGTGGGACATAGCAATCAGCCCCAGCATTTT. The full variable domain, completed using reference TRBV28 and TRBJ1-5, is DVKVTQSSRYLVKRTGEKVFLECVQDMDHENMFWYRQDPGLGLRLIYFSYDVKMKEKGDIPEGYSVSREKKERFSLILESASTNQTSMYLCASSLVGHSNQPQHFGDGTRLSIL.

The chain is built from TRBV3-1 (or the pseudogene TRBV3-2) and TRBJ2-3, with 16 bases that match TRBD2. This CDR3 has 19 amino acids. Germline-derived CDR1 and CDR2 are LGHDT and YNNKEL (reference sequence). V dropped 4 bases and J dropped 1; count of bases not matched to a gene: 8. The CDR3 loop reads CASSRGTSGRAVRTDTQYF. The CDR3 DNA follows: TGTGCCAGCAGCCGTGGGACTAGCGGGAGGGCCGTTCGCACAGATACGCAGTATTTT.

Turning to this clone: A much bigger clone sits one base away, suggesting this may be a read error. CDR3 nucleotide sequence: TGTGCCAGCAGCCGACAGGGGAACACTGAAGCTTTCTTT. As protein: CASSRQGNTEAFF. V and J are TRBV2 and TRBJ1-1, with 7 bases lining up with TRBD1. The CDR3 is 13 amino acids. V shed 6 bases, J shed 1 base, and the junction held 2 bases outside the gene matches. Germline CDR1 reads SNHLY; CDR2 reads FYNNEI.

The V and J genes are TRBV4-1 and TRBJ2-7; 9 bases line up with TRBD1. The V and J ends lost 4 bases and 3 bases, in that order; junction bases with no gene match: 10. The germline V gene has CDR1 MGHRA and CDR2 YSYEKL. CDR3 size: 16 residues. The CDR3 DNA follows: TGCGCCAGCAGCCGGACTGCTGGGACAGGGAACTACGAGCAGTACTTC. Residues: CASSRTAGTGNYEQYF.

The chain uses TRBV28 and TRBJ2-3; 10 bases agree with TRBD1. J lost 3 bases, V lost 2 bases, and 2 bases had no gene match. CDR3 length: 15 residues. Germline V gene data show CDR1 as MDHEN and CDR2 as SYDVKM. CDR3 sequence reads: CASSLGTGVTDTQYF. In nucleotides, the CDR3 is TGTGCCAGCAGTTTAGGGACAGGGGTGACAGATACGCAGTATTTT.

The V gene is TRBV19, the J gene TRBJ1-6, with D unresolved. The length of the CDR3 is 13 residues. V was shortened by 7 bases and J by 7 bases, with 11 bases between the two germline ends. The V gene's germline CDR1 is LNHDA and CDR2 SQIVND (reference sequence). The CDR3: CASTPVGNSPLHF. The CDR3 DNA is TGTGCCAGTACCCCCGTCGGGAATTCACCCCTCCACTTT.

The CDR3 is CASSEGVYTEAFF. The CDR3 region has the DNA TGTGCCAGCAGCGAGGGAGTGTACACTGAAGCTTTCTTT. This sequence joins TRBV6-5 and TRBJ1-1; D uncertain. The germline V gene encodes CDR1 MNHEY and CDR2 SVGAGI. The length of the CDR3 is 13 residues. Trimming cost V 6 bases and J 3 bases, with 11 bases left between them.

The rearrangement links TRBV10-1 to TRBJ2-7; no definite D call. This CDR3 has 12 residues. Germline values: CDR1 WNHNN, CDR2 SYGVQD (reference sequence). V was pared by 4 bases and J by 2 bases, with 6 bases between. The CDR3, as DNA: TGCGCCAGCAGTGGAACAACCTACGAGCAGTACTTC. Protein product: CASSGTTYEQYF.

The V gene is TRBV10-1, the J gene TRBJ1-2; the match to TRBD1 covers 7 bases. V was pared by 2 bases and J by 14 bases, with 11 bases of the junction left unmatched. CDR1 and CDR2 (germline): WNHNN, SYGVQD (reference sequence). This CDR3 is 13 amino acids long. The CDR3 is CASSERDSGSLTF. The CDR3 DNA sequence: TGCGCCAGCAGTGAGAGGGACAGCGGGTCTCTGACCTTC.

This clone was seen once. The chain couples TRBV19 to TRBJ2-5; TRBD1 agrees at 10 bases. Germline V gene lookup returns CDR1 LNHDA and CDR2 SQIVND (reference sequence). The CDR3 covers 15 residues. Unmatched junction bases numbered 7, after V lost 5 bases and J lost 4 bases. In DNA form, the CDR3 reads TGTGCCAGTAGTTTCCGGACAGGGGGGGTAGAGACCCAGTACTTC. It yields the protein CASSFRTGGVETQYF. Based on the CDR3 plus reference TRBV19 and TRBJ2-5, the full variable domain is DGGITQSPKYLFRKEGQNVTLSCEQNLNHDAMYWYRQDPGQGLRLIYYSQIVNDFQKGDIAEGYSVSREKKESFPLTVTSAQKNPTAFYLCASSFRTGGVETQYFGPGTRLLVL.

The CDR3 is CASSMSRMNTEAFF. CDR3 nucleotides: TGTGCCAGCAGCATGAGTAGAATGAACACTGAAGCTTTCTTT. This chain uses TRBV2 with TRBJ1-1; D is undetermined. The CDR3 spans 14 residues. Between the trimmed V and J ends, which lost 6 bases and 0 bases, there was a span of 11 bases. CDR1 SNHLY and CDR2 FYNNEI come from the germline V gene. Drawing the rest from reference TRBV2 and TRBJ1-1, the complete variable domain is EPEVTQTPSHQVTQMGQEVILRCVPISNHLYFYWYRQILGQKVEFLVSFYNNEISEKSEIFDDQFSVERPDGSNFTLKIRSTKLEDSAMYFCASSMSRMNTEAFFGQGTRLTVV.

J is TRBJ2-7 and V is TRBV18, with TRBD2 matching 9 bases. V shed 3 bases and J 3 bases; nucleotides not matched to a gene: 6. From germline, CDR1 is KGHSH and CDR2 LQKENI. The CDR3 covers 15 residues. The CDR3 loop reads CASSPDAGGGYEQYF. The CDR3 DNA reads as TGTGCCAGCTCACCGGACGCGGGAGGGGGCTACGAGCAGTACTTC. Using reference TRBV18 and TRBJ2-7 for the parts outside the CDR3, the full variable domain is NAGVMQNPRHLVRRRGQEARLRCSPMKGHSHVYWYRQLPEEGLKFMVYLQKENIIDESGMPKERFSAEFPKEGPSILRIQQVVRGDSAAYFCASSPDAGGGYEQYFGPGTRLTVT.

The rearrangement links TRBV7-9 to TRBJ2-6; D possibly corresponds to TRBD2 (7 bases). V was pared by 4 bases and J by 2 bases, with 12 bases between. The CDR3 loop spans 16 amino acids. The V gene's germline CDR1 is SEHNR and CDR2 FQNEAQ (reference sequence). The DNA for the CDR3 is TGTGCCAGCAGCTCCTTAGGGGGGGCTGGGGCCAACGTCCTGACTTTC. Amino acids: CASSSLGGAGANVLTF.

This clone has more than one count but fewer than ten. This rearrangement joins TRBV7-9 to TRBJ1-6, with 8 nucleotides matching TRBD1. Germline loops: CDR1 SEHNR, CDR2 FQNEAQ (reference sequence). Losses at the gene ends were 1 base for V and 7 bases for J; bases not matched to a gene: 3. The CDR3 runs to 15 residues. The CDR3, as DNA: TGTGCCAGCAGCTTAGGGCAGGGGGCCAATTCACCCCTCCACTTT. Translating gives CASSLGQGANSPLHF. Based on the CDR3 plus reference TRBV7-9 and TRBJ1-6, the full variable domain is DTGVSQNPRHKITKRGQNVTFRCDPISEHNRLYWYRQTLGQGPEFLTYFQNEAQLEKSRLLSDRFSAERPKGSFSTLEIQRTEQGDSAMYLCASSLGQGANSPLHFGNGTRLTVT.

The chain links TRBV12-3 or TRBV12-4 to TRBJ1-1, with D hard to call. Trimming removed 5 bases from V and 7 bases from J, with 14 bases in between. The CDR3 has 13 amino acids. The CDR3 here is CASSHYPADEAFF. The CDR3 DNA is TGTGCCAGCAGTCACTACCCCGCCGATGAAGCTTTCTTT.

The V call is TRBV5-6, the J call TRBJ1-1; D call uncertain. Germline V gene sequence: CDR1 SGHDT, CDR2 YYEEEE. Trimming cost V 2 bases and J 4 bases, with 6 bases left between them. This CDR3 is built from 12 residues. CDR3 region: CASSFWATEAFF. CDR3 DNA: TGTGCCAGCAGCTTTTGGGCCACTGAAGCTTTCTTT.

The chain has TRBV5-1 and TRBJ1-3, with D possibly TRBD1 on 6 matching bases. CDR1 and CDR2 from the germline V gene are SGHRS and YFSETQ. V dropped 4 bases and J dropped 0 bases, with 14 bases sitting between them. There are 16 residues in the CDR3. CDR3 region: CASSLLMGASGNTIYF. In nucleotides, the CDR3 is TGCGCCAGCAGCCTCCTGATGGGGGCCTCTGGAAACACCATATATTTT.

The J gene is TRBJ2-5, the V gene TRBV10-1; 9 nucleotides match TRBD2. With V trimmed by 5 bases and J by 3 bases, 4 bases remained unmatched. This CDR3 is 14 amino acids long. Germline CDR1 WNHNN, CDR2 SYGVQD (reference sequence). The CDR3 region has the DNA TGCGCCAGCAGTTTCGGCGGGAGGGAAGAGACCCAGTACTTC. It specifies CASSFGGREETQYF.